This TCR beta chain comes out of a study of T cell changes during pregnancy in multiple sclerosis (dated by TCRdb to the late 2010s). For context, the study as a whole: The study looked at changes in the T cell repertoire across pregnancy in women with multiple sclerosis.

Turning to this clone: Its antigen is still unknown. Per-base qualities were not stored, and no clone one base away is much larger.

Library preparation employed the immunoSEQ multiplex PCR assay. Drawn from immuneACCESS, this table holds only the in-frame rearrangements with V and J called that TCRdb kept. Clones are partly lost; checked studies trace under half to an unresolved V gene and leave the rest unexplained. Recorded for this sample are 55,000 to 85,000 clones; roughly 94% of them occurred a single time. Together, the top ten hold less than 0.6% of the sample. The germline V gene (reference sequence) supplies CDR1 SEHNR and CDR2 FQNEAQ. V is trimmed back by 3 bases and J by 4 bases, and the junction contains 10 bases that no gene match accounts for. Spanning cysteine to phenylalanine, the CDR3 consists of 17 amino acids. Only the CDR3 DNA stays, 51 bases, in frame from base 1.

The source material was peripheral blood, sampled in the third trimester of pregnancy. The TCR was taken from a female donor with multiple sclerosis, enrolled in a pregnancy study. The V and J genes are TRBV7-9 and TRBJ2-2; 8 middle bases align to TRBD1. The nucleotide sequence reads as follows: TGTGCCAGCAGCTTTAGGAGGGGACAGGCGAGCACCGGGGAGCTGTTTTTT. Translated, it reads CASSFRRGQASTGELFF.